The clone carrying this T cell receptor beta chain was detected ten times or more. No antigen is known for it. This CDR3 region has 15 residues. Trimming cost V 6 bases and J 3 bases, with 17 bases left between them. Germline V gene data show CDR1 as MNHNS and CDR2 as SASEGT. This entry belongs to a study of T cells in Graves' hyperthyroidism and ophthalmopathy. Study observations and caveats: Peripheral blood also featured most of the thyroid clonotypes expanded above 0.001.

The PBMCs studied were ones that came from 10 ml fresh peripheral blood. The TCR beta CDR3 regions underwent amplification using RNA transcripts as the source. Primed by the HTBI set, a first-round RT-PCR was run on the TCR CDR3. TCRdb processed the multiplex PCR reads anew with MiXCR; each CDR3 protein has one entry. There are hundreds of thousands of distinct CDR3 sequences in the sample; more than 12% occur only once, and around 13% lies in the top ten. The gene calls are TRBV6-1 and TRBJ2-5, with a weak D call TRBD1 (6 bases). Input material: blood. This receptor was taken from a woman in her forties or fifties with Graves' ophthalmopathy. The CDR3 DNA follows: TGTGCCAGCAGCGTTGGACAGATCGGGAAAGAGACCCAGTACTTC. Translated, it gives CASSVGQIGKETQYF.